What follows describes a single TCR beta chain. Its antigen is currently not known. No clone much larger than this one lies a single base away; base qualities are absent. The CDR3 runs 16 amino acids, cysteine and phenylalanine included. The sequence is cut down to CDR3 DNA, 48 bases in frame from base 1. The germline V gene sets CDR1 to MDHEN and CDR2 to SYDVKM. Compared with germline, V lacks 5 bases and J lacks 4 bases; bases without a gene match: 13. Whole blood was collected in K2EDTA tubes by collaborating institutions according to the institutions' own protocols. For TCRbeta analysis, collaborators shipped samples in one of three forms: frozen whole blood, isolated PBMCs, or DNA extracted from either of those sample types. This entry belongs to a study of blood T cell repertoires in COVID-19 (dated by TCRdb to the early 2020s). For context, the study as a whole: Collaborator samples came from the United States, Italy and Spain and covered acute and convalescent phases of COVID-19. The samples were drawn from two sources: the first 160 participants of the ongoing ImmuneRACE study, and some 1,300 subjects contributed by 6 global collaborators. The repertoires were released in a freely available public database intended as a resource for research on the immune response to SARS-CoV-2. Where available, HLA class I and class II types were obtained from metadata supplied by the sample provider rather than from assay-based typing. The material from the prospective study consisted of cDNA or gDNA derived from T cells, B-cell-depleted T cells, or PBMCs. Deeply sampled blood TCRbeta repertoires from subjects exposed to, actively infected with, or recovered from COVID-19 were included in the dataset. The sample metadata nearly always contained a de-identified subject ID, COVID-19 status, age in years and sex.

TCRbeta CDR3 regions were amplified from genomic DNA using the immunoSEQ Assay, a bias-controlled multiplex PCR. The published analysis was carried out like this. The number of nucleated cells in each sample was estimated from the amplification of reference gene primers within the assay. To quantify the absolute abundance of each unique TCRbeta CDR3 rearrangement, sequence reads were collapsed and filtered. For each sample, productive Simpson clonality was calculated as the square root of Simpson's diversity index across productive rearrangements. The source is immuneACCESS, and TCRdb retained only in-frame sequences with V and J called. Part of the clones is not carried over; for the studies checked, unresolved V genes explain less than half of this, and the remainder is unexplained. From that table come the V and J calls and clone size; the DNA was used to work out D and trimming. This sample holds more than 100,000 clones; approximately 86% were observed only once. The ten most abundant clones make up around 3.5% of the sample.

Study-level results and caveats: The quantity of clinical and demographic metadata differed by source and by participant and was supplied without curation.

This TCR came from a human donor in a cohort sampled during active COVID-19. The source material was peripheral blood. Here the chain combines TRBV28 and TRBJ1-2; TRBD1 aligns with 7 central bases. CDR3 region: CASSTPAGSGGYGYTF. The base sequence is TGTGCCAGCAGTACCCCGGCTGGTTCAGGGGGCTATGGCTACACCTTC.